The source of this TCR beta chain is a study of technical replicates of blood from a handful of donors. Generated by immunoSEQ multiplex PCR, the TCRdb table keeps only in-frame clones and is missing some. The repertoire holds 67,000 or so clones, with roughly 92% as singletons. With 8 bases removed from V and 3 bases from J, the gap between germline ends came to 10 bases. The length of the CDR3 is 12 residues. CDR1 is SQVTM, CDR2 ANQGSEA, per germline. The rearrangement joins TRBV29-1 to TRBJ1-4, with a weak D call TRBD1 (6 bases). The source of this sequence is a human donor in good health. Sequencing input: T cells isolated from PBMCs. CDR3: CSYTGSNEKLFF. The CDR3 bases are TGCAGCTATACAGGGTCTAATGAAAAACTGTTTTTT.